Included here is one T cell receptor beta chain sequence, with context. Its target is not known. CD45RO-negative, CCR7-positively selected cells formed the naive CD8 fraction, excluding terminally differentiated effector memory CD45RA+ cells. Study donors comprised healthy, HIV-negative adults devoid of recent acute infection or vaccination. These data belong to a study of shared clonotypes between healthy human individuals. The study's findings and limits: When compared with the clonotypes that were shared by all four sorted-subset donors, the non-shared clonotypes turned out to have lower generation probabilities.

Clones were sequenced by immunoSEQ multiplex PCR, and TCRdb holds only the in-frame ones, with some missing. The profile shows hundreds of thousands of clones, 96% of them singletons. The source material was naive CD8+ T cells sorted from blood. The TCR originated in a woman in her 30s in good health.

CDR3 in amino acids: CASSLVQVYGYTF. As DNA, the CDR3 is TGTGCCAGCAGCTTAGTACAGGTGTATGGCTACACCTTC. The rearrangement links TRBV13 to TRBJ1-2; possibly TRBD1 for D (5 bases). This CDR3 region has 13 residues. Germline V lookup: CDR1 PRHDT, CDR2 FYEKMQ (reference sequence). V shed 1 base and J shed 5 bases, with 8 bases lying between them.